The 29 T cell receptor beta chains reported below all come from one sample, sequenced in a study of T cell changes during pregnancy in multiple sclerosis. The assay was immunoSEQ multiplex PCR, and TCRdb's table has in-frame clones only and misses some. Counted here are around 110,000 clones, roughly 90% occurring once; the ten biggest clones make up around 0.8%. The source material was peripheral blood, sampled in the third trimester of pregnancy. Receptor source: a female donor in good health, enrolled as a control in a pregnancy study.

V usage is TRBV19 and J usage is TRBJ1-1; D is possibly TRBD1 (5 bases). Deletions cut 5 bases from V and 0 bases from J, with 19 bases between. From germline, CDR1 is LNHDA and CDR2 SQIVND (reference sequence). The CDR3 loop spans 17 amino acids. CDR3: CASSAAHGGIVNTEAFF. CDR3 sequence (DNA): TGTGCCAGTAGTGCCGCCCACGGGGGGATTGTGAACACTGAAGCTTTCTTT. The full variable domain, completed using reference TRBV19 and TRBJ1-1, is DGGITQSPKYLFRKEGQNVTLSCEQNLNHDAMYWYRQDPGQGLRLIYYSQIVNDFQKGDIAEGYSVSREKKESFPLTVTSAQKNPTAFYLCASSAAHGGIVNTEAFFGQGTRLTVV.

The V and J genes are TRBV30 and TRBJ2-3; 15 nucleotides agree with TRBD2. CDR3 size: 18 residues. V lost 3 bases, J lost 0 bases, and 7 bases stayed unmatched. The V gene's germline CDR1 is GTSNPN and CDR2 SVGIG (reference sequence). CDR3 amino acids: CAWSPGLAGGPSTDTQYF. DNA for the CDR3: TGTGCCTGGAGCCCGGGACTAGCGGGGGGCCCTAGCACAGATACGCAGTATTTT.

This chain uses TRBV7-8 with TRBJ1-3, with unresolved D. The CDR3 spans 16 residues. Germline-derived CDR1 and CDR2 are SGHVS and FQNEAQ. Trimming removed 1 base from V and 1 base from J, with 11 bases in between. The CDR3 region is CASSLGSGYSGNTIYF. In nucleotides, the CDR3 is TGTGCCAGCAGCTTAGGGTCGGGATATTCTGGAAACACCATATATTTT.

The chain is built from TRBV2 and TRBJ1-2, with D uncertain. The length of the CDR3 is 14 residues. In germline, CDR1 is SNHLY, CDR2 FYNNEI. The V end lost 6 bases, the J end lost 3 bases, and 14 bases lay between the germline ends. CDR3 nucleotide sequence: TGTGCCAGCAGCGATTCGGTGGTAGACTATGGCTACACCTTC. It is translated as CASSDSVVDYGYTF. The full variable domain, rest sourced from reference TRBV2 and TRBJ1-2, is EPEVTQTPSHQVTQMGQEVILRCVPISNHLYFYWYRQILGQKVEFLVSFYNNEISEKSEIFDDQFSVERPDGSNFTLKIRSTKLEDSAMYFCASSDSVVDYGYTFGSGTRLTVV.

The rearrangement links TRBV9 to TRBJ1-4; 8 nucleotides line up with TRBD1. CDR3 length equals 14 residues. Germline values: CDR1 SGDLS, CDR2 YYNGEE. Germline trimming cut 2 bases from V and 6 bases from J; bases unmatched to any gene: 3. In DNA, the CDR3 is TGTGCCAGCAGCGTCGACAGGGGACATGAAAAACTGTTTTTT. This codes for CASSVDRGHEKLFF.

The chain joins TRBV6-6 to TRBJ2-6; D is ambiguous. V gave up 6 bases and J gave up 2 bases, with 8 bases separating them. The CDR3 is 14 residues long. Germline V CDR1 and CDR2: MNHNY, SVGAGI (reference sequence). The CDR3 sequence is CASSFIPGANVLTF. DNA of the CDR3: TGTGCCAGCAGCTTTATCCCTGGGGCCAACGTCCTGACTTTC.

This chain joins TRBV7-2 and TRBJ2-7; D perhaps matches TRBD1 (6 bases). The CDR3 sequence is 13 residues long. V shed 6 bases and J shed 7 bases, with 16 bases lying between them. CDR1 is SGHTA, CDR2 FQGNSA, per germline. This chain's CDR3 is CASSLSQGSEQYF. As DNA, the CDR3 is TGTGCCAGCAGTCTTTCCCAGGGGAGTGAGCAGTACTTC.

The chain carries TRBV6-5 and TRBJ1-2; 10 bases are a match to TRBD1. Unmatched junction bases numbered 9, after V lost 10 bases and J lost 7 bases. CDR3 length: 13 residues. Germline V gene sequence: CDR1 MNHEY, CDR2 SVGAGI. The CDR3 DNA is TGTGCCACCTTTACCCGGACAGGGGGTGGCTACACCTTC. This gives the protein CATFTRTGGGYTF.

V usage is TRBV4-3 and J usage is TRBJ2-5, with TRBD2 matching 7 bases. Germline V CDR1 and CDR2: LGHNA, YSLEER. The CDR3 covers 15 residues. The J segment lost 4 bases and the V segment lost 4 bases, leaving 9 bases of the junction unmatched. The CDR3 DNA reads TGCGCCAGCAGCCTCATCGGTGGGGGGGTAGAGACCCAGTACTTC. Translated, it gives CASSLIGGGVETQYF.

For the CDR3, the DNA is TGCAGCGTTGAAGATCGAGGGGAGGCCCCCTACGAGCAGTACTTC. Residues: CSVEDRGEAPYEQYF. The chain uses TRBV29-1 and TRBJ2-7; TRBD2 might be the D (6 bases). CDR1 SQVTM and CDR2 ANQGSEA come from the germline V gene. This CDR3 contains 15 residues. V was pared by 0 bases and J by 2 bases, with 14 bases between.

The chain joins TRBV2 to TRBJ2-6, with unresolved D. The CDR3 is 12 amino acids. CDR1 SNHLY and CDR2 FYNNEI come from the germline V gene. Trimming removed 3 bases from V and 6 bases from J, with 3 bases in between. This chain's CDR3 is CASSDQANVLTF. The CDR3 coding sequence is TGTGCCAGCAGTGACCAGGCCAACGTCCTGACTTTC.

The chain couples TRBV6-4 to TRBJ1-1; tentatively, D is TRBD1 (6 bases). The CDR3 runs 15 residues. V was cut by 3 bases and J by 2 bases, with 13 bases left in between. Germline CDR1 and CDR2: MRHNA and SNTAGT. The CDR3 DNA reads as TGTGCCAGCAGTGAAGGGGGAGGGCCCAACACTGAAGCTTTCTTT. Protein product: CASSEGGGPNTEAFF.

The chain uses TRBV28 and TRBJ2-7, with a weak D call TRBD1 (6 bases). The CDR3 consists of 11 residues. V dropped 5 bases and J dropped 7 bases, with 9 bases sitting between them. CDR1 MDHEN and CDR2 SYDVKM come from the germline V gene. Here the CDR3 DNA reads TGTGCCAGCAGTCACGGACAGGAGCAGTACTTC. Translating it yields CASSHGQEQYF.

This clone occurred once. This rearrangement joins TRBV27 to TRBJ1-3; D might be TRBD1 (5 bases). CDR1 and CDR2 from the germline V gene are MNHEY and SMNVEV (reference sequence). There are 14 residues in the CDR3. V was pared by 9 bases and J by 7 bases, with 19 bases between. The CDR3 loop is CASADSAQPNTIYF. The CDR3, as DNA: TGTGCCAGTGCCGACAGCGCCCAACCGAACACCATATATTTT.

This rearrangement joins TRBV30 to TRBJ1-1, with no clear D. Germline CDR1 is GTSNPN and CDR2 is SVGIG (reference sequence). The CDR3 is 14 residues long. Trimming shortened V by 5 bases and J by 0 bases, and 13 bases separated the two germline ends. For the CDR3, the DNA is TGTGCCTGGGTCCTTACGAACTTGAACACTGAAGCTTTCTTT. It specifies CAWVLTNLNTEAFF.

The J gene is TRBJ1-1, the V gene TRBV9; D is unclear. This CDR3 has 15 amino acids. Trimming took 0 bases from V and 0 from J, leaving 9 bases between them. Germline V gives CDR1 SGDLS, CDR2 YYNGEE. CDR3 DNA: TGTGCCAGCAGCGTAGCGGGGAGGCTGAACACTGAAGCTTTCTTT. Translated: CASSVAGRLNTEAFF.

This chain links TRBV18 with TRBJ2-2; TRBD1 aligns across 9 bases. The CDR3 sequence is 16 residues long. Losses at the gene ends were 5 bases for V and 7 bases for J; bases not matched to a gene: 11. Germline assignment: CDR1 KGHSH and CDR2 LQKENI. The CDR3 bases are TGTGCCAGCTCATATGAAGGACAGGGGATTCACGGGGAGCTGTTTTTT. This translates into CASSYEGQGIHGELFF.

V and J are TRBV12-5 and TRBJ2-1; tentatively, D is TRBD2 (6 bases). The germline V gene encodes CDR1 LGHNT and CDR2 FRNRAP. This CDR3 has 20 residues. Trimming removed 5 bases from V and 1 base from J, with 27 bases in between. The CDR3 region has the DNA TGTGCTAGTGGTGTTGCGGGTCCCCCCGGGGGAGTTCCTTCCTACAATGAGCAGTTCTTC. Translated: CASGVAGPPGGVPSYNEQFF.

This rearrangement joins TRBV5-4 to TRBJ1-1; no clear D. Per germline, CDR1 SGHNT and CDR2 YYREEE (reference sequence). The length of the CDR3 is 16 residues. V was pared by 1 base and J by 1 base, with 14 bases between. The CDR3 loop reads CASSLSAGKPNTEAFF. The DNA of the CDR3 is TGTGCCAGCAGCTTGTCCGCGGGGAAGCCGAACACTGAAGCTTTCTTT.

The V and J genes are TRBV7-9 and TRBJ1-2; D gene uncertain. The CDR3 sequence is 13 residues long. Trimming shortened V by 0 bases and J by 4 bases, and 6 bases separated the two germline ends. Germline lookup yields CDR1 SEHNR and CDR2 FQNEAQ (reference sequence). This chain's CDR3 is CASSLAVAYGYTF. DNA for the CDR3: TGTGCCAGCAGCTTAGCGGTAGCCTATGGCTACACCTTC.

The V and J genes are TRBV11-1 and TRBJ1-2, with D possibly being TRBD1 (5 bases). Per the germline V gene, CDR1 is SGHAT and CDR2 is FQDESV (reference sequence). V was cut by 1 base and J by 6 bases, with 12 bases left in between. The CDR3 totals 14 residues. CDR3 bases: TGTGCCAGCAGCTTAGGCCCAGGGAAGGATGGCTACACCTTC. This codes for CASSLGPGKDGYTF.

This chain links TRBV4-3 with TRBJ2-3, with 14 bases lining up with TRBD2. Germline lookup yields CDR1 LGHNA and CDR2 YSLEER. The V segment lost 1 base and the J segment 5 bases; nucleotides outside the gene matches: 5. CDR3 length equals 17 residues. The CDR3 bases are TGCGCCAGCAGCCAAGGCCGGACTAGCGGGGGGTTAGATACGCAGTATTTT. Its protein product is CASSQGRTSGGLDTQYF.

The CDR3 spells CASSREISSGYTF. The CDR3 bases are TGTGCCAGCAGCAGGGAGATATCCTCTGGCTACACCTTC. This chain connects TRBV5-4 to TRBJ1-2, with D uncertain. This CDR3 is built from 13 residues. The V gene's germline CDR1 is SGHNT and CDR2 YYREEE (reference sequence). V dropped 4 bases and J dropped 7 bases, with 14 bases sitting between them. Together with reference TRBV5-4 and TRBJ1-2, the CDR3 gives the full variable domain: ETGVTQSPTHLIKTRGQQVTLRCSSQSGHNTVSWYQQALGQGPQFIFQYYREEENGRGNFPPRFSGLQFPNYSSELNVNALELDDSALYLCASSREISSGYTFGSGTRLTVV.

The sample holds a few counts of this clone. The chain has TRBV4-1 and TRBJ1-1; 7 bases map to TRBD1. V dropped 3 bases and J dropped 7; count of bases not matched to a gene: 2. The CDR3 contains 12 residues. Germline V gene data show CDR1 as MGHRA and CDR2 as YSYEKL. CDR3 amino acids: CASSQGDSEAFF. The DNA for the CDR3 is TGCGCCAGCAGCCAGGGGGACAGTGAAGCTTTCTTT.

CDR3 coding DNA: TGCGCCAGCAGCCCAGGGACTACCAACACCGGGGAGCTGTTTTTT. It encodes CASSPGTTNTGELFF. The chain has TRBV4-1 and TRBJ2-2; 7 bases align to TRBD2. Trimming took 4 bases from V and 2 from J; bases not matched to a gene: 4. This CDR3 region has 15 residues. Germline CDR1 and CDR2: MGHRA and YSYEKL.

V usage is TRBV2 and J usage is TRBJ1-2; D not resolved. The V and J ends lost 1 base and 1 base respectively, with 7 bases between them. The CDR3 runs 14 residues. Germline assignment: CDR1 SNHLY and CDR2 FYNNEI. The chain's CDR3 is CASSEVGRNYGYTF. CDR3 bases: TGTGCCAGCAGTGAAGTTGGCCGTAACTATGGCTACACCTTC.

The chain links TRBV29-1 to TRBJ2-1; tentatively, D is TRBD1 (6 bases). The germline CDR1 and CDR2 sequences are SQVTM and ANQGSEA. This CDR3 has 17 amino acids. V was clipped by 0 bases and J by 4 bases, with 19 bases between them. CDR3 loop: CSVEEGTRRGTYNEQFF. Written as DNA, the CDR3 is TGCAGCGTTGAAGAAGGGACAAGGCGTGGCACTTACAATGAGCAGTTCTTC.

The chain combines TRBV14 with TRBJ2-7, with D perhaps matching TRBD2 (6 bases). The germline CDR1 and CDR2 sequences are SGHDN and FVKESK. Deletions cut 4 bases from V and 8 bases from J, with 18 bases between. This CDR3 region has 14 residues. The CDR3 nucleotides read TGTGCCAGCAGCCCGATAGGGACTTCCCCAAAGCAGTACTTC. It specifies CASSPIGTSPKQYF.

The chain uses TRBV6-6 and TRBJ1-2, with a tentative D call TRBD1 (6 bases). The CDR3 is 14 amino acids. Germline CDR1 and CDR2: MNHNY and SVGAGI (reference sequence). V lost 2 bases and J lost 3, with 10 bases in between. DNA for the CDR3: TGTGCCAGCAGTTACGCGCACAGGGACTATGGCTACACCTTC. Residues: CASSYAHRDYGYTF.